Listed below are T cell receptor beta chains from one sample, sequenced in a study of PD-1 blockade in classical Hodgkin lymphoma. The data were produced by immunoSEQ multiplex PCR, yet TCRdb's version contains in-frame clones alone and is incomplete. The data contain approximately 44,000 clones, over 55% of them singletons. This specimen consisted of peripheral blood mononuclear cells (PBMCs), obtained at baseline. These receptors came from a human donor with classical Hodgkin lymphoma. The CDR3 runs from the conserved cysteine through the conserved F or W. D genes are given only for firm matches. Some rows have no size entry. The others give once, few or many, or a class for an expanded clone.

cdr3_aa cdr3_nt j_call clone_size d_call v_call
CAWSRGAEDTQYF TGTGCCTGGAGCAGGGGGGCCGAAGATACGCAGTATTTT TRBJ2-3 . . TRBV30
CASTFTGNNEQFF TGTGCCAGCACTTTTACAGGCAACAATGAGCAGTTCTTC TRBJ2-1 . . TRBV5-6
CASSLWGVKGYTF TGTGCCAGCAGCTTGTGGGGGGTAAAGGGCTACACCTTC TRBJ1-2 . . TRBV5-6
CASSLPIKSVPELFF TGTGCCAGCAGCTTGCCAATTAAGTCGGTCCCGGAGCTGTTTTTT TRBJ2-2 . . TRBV7-9
CASSLDGRSTDTQYF TGCGCCAGCAGCTTGGACGGACGAAGCACAGATACGCAGTATTTT TRBJ2-3 few . TRBV5-1
CASSGGFTEAFF TGTGCCAGCAGTGGCGGATTTACTGAAGCTTTCTTT TRBJ1-1 . . TRBV2
CASRTGEAGNTIYF TGTGCCAGTAGAACTGGGGAAGCTGGAAACACCATATATTTT TRBJ1-3 . . TRBV19
CASSYSRVNEQFF TGTGCCAGCAGTTACTCGAGGGTTAATGAGCAGTTCTTC TRBJ2-1 . . TRBV6-6
CASSPPEVQRAGELFF TGTGCCAGCTCACCACCGGAAGTACAGCGGGCCGGGGAGCTGTTTTTT TRBJ2-2 . . TRBV18
CASTTWDSQETQYF TGTGCCAGCACCACCTGGGACAGCCAAGAGACCCAGTACTTC TRBJ2-5 . TRBD1 TRBV27
CASSLQGENTEAFF TGTGCCAGCTCACTTCAGGGGGAGAACACTGAAGCTTTCTTT TRBJ1-1 . TRBD1 TRBV18
CAWSEGLGNQPQHF TGTGCCTGGAGTGAGGGATTAGGGAATCAGCCCCAGCATTTT TRBJ1-5 . . TRBV30
CATSRDRAHGNTIYF TGTGCCACCAGCAGGGACAGGGCCCACGGAAACACCATATATTTT TRBJ1-3 . TRBD1 TRBV15
CASSPGQVNTGELFF TGTGCCAGCAGCCCGGGACAGGTGAACACCGGGGAGCTGTTTTTT TRBJ2-2 few TRBD1 TRBV6-5
CASSPSETAQETQYF TGTGCCAGCTCACCCTCCGAAACAGCCCAAGAGACCCAGTACTTC TRBJ2-5 . . TRBV18
CASSQNRLNTEAFF TGTGCCAGCAGCCAAAACAGGTTGAACACTGAAGCTTTCTTT TRBJ1-1 . . TRBV14
CATSTGGLNGNEQFF TGTGCCACCAGCACAGGTGGCTTAAACGGAAATGAGCAGTTCTTC TRBJ2-1 . . TRBV15
CASSPPVAGYSYNEQFF TGCGCCAGCAGCCCCCCCGTAGCGGGTTACTCCTACAATGAGCAGTTCTTC TRBJ2-1 . TRBD2 TRBV5-1
CASDSGANVLTF TGCGCCTCAGACTCTGGGGCCAACGTCCTGACTTTC TRBJ2-6 . . TRBV6-6
CASSLIGGRAKDTQYF TGTGCCAGCAGTTTGATAGGCGGGAGGGCCAAAGATACGCAGTATTTT TRBJ2-3 . TRBD2 TRBV28
CASAVGGTTEAFF TGTGCCAGTGCCGTCGGGGGCACCACTGAAGCTTTCTTT TRBJ1-1 . . TRBV27
CASSLTVMNTEAFF TGTGCCAGCAGTTTAACAGTCATGAACACTGAAGCTTTCTTT TRBJ1-1 few . TRBV28
CASSNNGLSFGYTF TGTGCCAGCAGTAATAACGGATTGTCTTTTGGCTACACCTTC TRBJ1-2 . . TRBV27
CASGQLHRNTEAFF TGTGCCAGTGGGCAACTACACCGGAACACTGAAGCTTTCTTT TRBJ1-1 . . TRBV19
CASSVRSGLAGGEAKNIQYF TGTGCCAGCAGTGTACGATCTGGACTAGCGGGAGGAGAAGCCAAAAACATTCAGTACTTC TRBJ2-4 . TRBD2 TRBV6-4
CASSSTYEQYF TGTGCCAGCAGCTCGACCTACGAGCAGTACTTC TRBJ2-7 . . TRBV7-2
CASSSSFGAAPRTDTQYF TGTGCCAGCAGTTCGAGTTTTGGGGCCGCTCCCCGCACAGATACGCAGTATTTT TRBJ2-3 . . TRBV27
CASSSGRDGYTF TGTGCCAGCAGCTCGGGCAGGGATGGCTACACCTTC TRBJ1-2 . . TRBV5-6
CASTLDGHGYTF TGTGCCAGCACCTTAGACGGCCATGGCTACACCTTC TRBJ1-2 . . TRBV7-9
CASSLDTGVDEQYF TGTGCCAGCAGCCTAGATACCGGGGTTGACGAGCAGTACTTC TRBJ2-7 . . TRBV7-3
CASSLARGLAAGELFF TGTGCCAGCAGCTTAGCGCGTGGACTAGCGGCCGGGGAGCTGTTTTTT TRBJ2-2 . TRBD2 TRBV7-8
CASSFRGQIGYNEQFF TGTGCCAGCAGTTTCAGGGGGCAAATCGGGTACAATGAGCAGTTCTTC TRBJ2-1 . TRBD1 TRBV28
CASSGRAYEQYF TGTGCCAGCAGCGGACGGGCCTACGAGCAGTACTTC TRBJ2-7 many . TRBV7-9
CASSIGGNEKLFF TGTGCCAGTAGTATAGGCGGAAACGAAAAACTGTTTTTT TRBJ1-4 . . TRBV19
CASSSGWEEQETQYF TGTGCCAGCAGCTCGGGGTGGGAGGAACAAGAGACCCAGTACTTC TRBJ2-5 . . TRBV5-6
CATVSRASGNTIYF TGTGCCACCGTTTCCAGGGCATCTGGAAACACCATATATTTT TRBJ1-3 . . TRBV10-3
CASSTPPQYF TGTGCCAGCAGTACCCCCCCGCAGTACTTC TRBJ2-5 . . TRBV6-1
CASSVTGATEAFF TGTGCCAGCAGCGTGACTGGGGCTACTGAAGCTTTCTTT TRBJ1-1 medium-sized . TRBV9
CASSPNVLNTEAFF TGTGCCAGCAGCCCTAACGTATTGAACACTGAAGCTTTCTTT TRBJ1-1 few . TRBV4-2
CAWSVHLGMGETQYF TGTGCCTGGAGTGTACATCTGGGGATGGGAGAGACCCAGTACTTC TRBJ2-5 . . TRBV30
CASSTTELETQYF TGTGCCAGCAGTACGACGGAGCTTGAGACCCAGTACTTC TRBJ2-5 few . TRBV6-5
CASSAGAGFNYGYTF TGTGCCAGCAGTGCAGGAGCAGGGTTTAACTATGGCTACACCTTC TRBJ1-2 . . TRBV6-4
CASSLKRDLRVSSTDTQYF TGTGCCAGCAGTTTAAAAAGGGATCTCAGAGTTTCTAGCACAGATACGCAGTATTTT TRBJ2-3 . . TRBV27
CASSDSTGRGYNEQFF TGTGCCAGCAGTGACTCGACAGGACGAGGTTACAATGAGCAGTTCTTC TRBJ2-1 . . TRBV25-1
CASSLNSGTGKGYTF TGTGCCAGCAGCCTAAACTCCGGGACAGGGAAGGGCTACACCTTC TRBJ1-2 . TRBD1 TRBV7-2
CASSPTDTGTNEKLFF TGTGCCAGCAGCCCGACGGACACAGGAACTAATGAAAAACTGTTTTTT TRBJ1-4 . . TRBV7-9
CASSLGQSLAGAIDEQFF TGTGCCAGCAGCCTCGGACAATCACTAGCGGGAGCAATCGATGAGCAGTTCTTC TRBJ2-1 . TRBD2 TRBV11-2
CASSQGASQPQHF TGTGCCAGCAGTCAGGGGGCGAGTCAGCCCCAGCATTTT TRBJ1-5 few TRBD1 TRBV6-4
CASSIVGSHQPQHF TGTGCCAGTAGTATAGTTGGCAGTCATCAGCCCCAGCATTTT TRBJ1-5 few . TRBV19